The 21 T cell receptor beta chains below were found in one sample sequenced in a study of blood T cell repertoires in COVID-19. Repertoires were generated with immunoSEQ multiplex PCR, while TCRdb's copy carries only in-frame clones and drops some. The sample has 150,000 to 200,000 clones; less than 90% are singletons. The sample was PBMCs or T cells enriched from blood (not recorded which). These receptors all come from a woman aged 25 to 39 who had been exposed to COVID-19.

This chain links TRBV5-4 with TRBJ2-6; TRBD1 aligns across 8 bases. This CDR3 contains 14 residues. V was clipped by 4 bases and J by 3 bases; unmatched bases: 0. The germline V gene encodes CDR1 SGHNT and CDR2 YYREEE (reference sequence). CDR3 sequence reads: CASSGQGGANVLTF. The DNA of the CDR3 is TGTGCCAGCAGCGGACAGGGTGGGGCCAACGTCCTGACTTTC.

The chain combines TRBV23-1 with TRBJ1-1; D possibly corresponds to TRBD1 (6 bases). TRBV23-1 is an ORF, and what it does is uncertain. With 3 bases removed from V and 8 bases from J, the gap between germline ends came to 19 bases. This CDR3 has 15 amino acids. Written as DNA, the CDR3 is TGCGCCAGCAGTCACCCCAAACAGGGCCCGAGGGAAGCTTTCTTT. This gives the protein CASSHPKQGPREAFF.

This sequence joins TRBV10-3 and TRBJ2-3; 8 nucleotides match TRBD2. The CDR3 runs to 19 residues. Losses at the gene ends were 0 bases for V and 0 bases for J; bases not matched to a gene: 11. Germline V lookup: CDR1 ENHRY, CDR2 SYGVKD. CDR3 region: CAISESTGTRDYSTDTQYF. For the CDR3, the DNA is TGTGCCATCAGTGAGTCTACCGGGACTAGGGACTATAGCACAGATACGCAGTATTTT.

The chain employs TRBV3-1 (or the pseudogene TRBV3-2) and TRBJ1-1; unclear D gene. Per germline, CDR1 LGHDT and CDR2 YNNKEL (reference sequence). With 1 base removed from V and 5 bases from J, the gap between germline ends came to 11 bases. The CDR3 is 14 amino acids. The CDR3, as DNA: TGTGCCAGCAGCCAAGTGGTGGGAGGGACTGAAGCTTTCTTT. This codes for CASSQVVGGTEAFF.

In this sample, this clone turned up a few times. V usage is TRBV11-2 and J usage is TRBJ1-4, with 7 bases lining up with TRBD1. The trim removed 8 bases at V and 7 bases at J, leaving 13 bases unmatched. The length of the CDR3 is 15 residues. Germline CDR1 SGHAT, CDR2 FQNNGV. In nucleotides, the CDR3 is TGTGCCAGCGGCGAAACAGGGGCACTCGGTGAAAAACTGTTTTTT. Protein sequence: CASGETGALGEKLFF.

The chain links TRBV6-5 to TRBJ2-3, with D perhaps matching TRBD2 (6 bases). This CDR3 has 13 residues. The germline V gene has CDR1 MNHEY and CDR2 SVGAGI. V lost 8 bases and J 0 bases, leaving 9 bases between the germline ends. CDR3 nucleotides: TGTGCCAGCGGCGGGGTGAGCACAGATACGCAGTATTTT. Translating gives CASGGVSTDTQYF.

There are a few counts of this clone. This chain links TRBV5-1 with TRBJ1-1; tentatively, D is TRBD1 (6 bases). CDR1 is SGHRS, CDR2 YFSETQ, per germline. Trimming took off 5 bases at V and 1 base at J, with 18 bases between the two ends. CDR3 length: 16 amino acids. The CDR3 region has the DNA TGCGCCAGCAGTTTTGCCGGGACATCGAAGAACACTGAAGCTTTCTTT. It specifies CASSFAGTSKNTEAFF.

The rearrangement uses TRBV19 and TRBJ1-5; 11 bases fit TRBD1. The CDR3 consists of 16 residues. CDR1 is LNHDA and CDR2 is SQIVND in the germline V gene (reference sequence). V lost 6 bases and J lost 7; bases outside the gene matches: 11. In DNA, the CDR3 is TGTGCCAGTAGACCGCGGGACAGGGGGTTCGGGCAGCCCCAGCATTTT. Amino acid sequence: CASRPRDRGFGQPQHF.

For the CDR3, the DNA is TGTGCCAGCAGCTTACAAGGGGTGAACACTGAAGCTTTCTTT. This gives the protein CASSLQGVNTEAFF. The chain couples TRBV7-3 to TRBJ1-1; D possibly corresponds to TRBD1 (5 bases). Germline values: CDR1 SGHTA, CDR2 FQGTGA. The CDR3 is made up of 14 amino acids. V was shortened by 2 bases and J by 0 bases, with 7 bases between the two germline ends.

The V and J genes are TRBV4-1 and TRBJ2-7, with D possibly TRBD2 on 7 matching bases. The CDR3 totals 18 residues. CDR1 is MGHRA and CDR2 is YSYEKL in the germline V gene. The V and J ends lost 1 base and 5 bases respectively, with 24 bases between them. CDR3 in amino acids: CASSQGSLGGPRSHEQYF. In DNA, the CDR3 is TGCGCCAGCAGCCAAGGGAGCCTGGGGGGGCCACGTTCCCACGAGCAGTACTTC.

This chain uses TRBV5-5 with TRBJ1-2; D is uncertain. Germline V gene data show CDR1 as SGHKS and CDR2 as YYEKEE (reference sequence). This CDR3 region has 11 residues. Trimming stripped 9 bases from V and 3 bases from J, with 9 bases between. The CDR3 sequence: CATEAHYGYTF. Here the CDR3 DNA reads TGTGCCACGGAGGCCCACTATGGCTACACCTTC.

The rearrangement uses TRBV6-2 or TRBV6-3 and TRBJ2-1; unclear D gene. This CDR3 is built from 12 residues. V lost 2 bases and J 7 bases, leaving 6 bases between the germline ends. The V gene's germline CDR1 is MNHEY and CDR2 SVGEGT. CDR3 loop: CASSYVPNEQFF. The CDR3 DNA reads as TGTGCCAGCAGTTACGTTCCGAATGAGCAGTTCTTC.

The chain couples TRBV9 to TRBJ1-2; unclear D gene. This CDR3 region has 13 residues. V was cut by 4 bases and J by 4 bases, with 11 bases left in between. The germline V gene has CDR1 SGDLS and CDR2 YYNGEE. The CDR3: CASSSSGFYGYTF. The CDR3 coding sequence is TGTGCCAGCAGCTCGAGCGGATTCTATGGCTACACCTTC.

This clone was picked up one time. CDR3 sequence reads: CASSIGQAFDYGYTF. CDR3 DNA sequence: TGTGCCAGTAGTATAGGACAGGCGTTTGACTATGGCTACACCTTC. The chain recombines TRBV19 with TRBJ1-2; D is possibly TRBD1 (6 bases). The germline V and J ends were trimmed by 1 base and 3 bases, with 12 bases remaining between them. Germline lookup yields CDR1 LNHDA and CDR2 SQIVND (reference sequence). The CDR3 is 15 residues long. The full variable domain, with the rest looked up from reference TRBV19 and TRBJ1-2, is DGGITQSPKYLFRKEGQNVTLSCEQNLNHDAMYWYRQDPGQGLRLIYYSQIVNDFQKGDIAEGYSVSREKKESFPLTVTSAQKNPTAFYLCASSIGQAFDYGYTFGSGTRLTVV.

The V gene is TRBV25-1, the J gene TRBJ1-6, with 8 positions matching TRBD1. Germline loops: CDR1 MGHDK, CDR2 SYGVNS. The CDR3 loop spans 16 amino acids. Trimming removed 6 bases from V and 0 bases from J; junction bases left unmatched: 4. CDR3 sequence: CASRRDRSSYNSPLHF. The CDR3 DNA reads TGTGCCAGCAGGCGGGACAGGAGCTCCTATAATTCACCCCTCCACTTT.

CDR3 DNA: TGTGCCAGCAGCCAAGCGTTGGGCCCACGCCTTTACACCGGGGAGCTGTTTTTT. Its protein is CASSQALGPRLYTGELFF. This chain joins TRBV3-1 (or the pseudogene TRBV3-2) and TRBJ2-2; D gene uncertain. Per the germline V gene, CDR1 is LGHDT and CDR2 is YNNKEL (reference sequence). CDR3 length: 18 amino acids. V was shortened by 1 base and J by 3 bases, with 18 bases between the two germline ends.

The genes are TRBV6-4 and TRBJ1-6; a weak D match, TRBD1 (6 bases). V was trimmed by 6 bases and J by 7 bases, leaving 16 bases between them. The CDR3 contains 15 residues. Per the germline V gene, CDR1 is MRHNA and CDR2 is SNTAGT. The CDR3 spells CASSTGEGGNSPLHF. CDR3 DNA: TGTGCCAGCAGCACCGGGGAGGGGGGGAATTCACCCCTCCACTTT.

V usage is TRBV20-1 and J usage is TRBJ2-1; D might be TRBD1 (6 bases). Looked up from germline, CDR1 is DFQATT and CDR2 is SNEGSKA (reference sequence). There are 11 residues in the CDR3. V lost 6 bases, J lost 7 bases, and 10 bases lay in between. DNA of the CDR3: TGCAGTGCCGGTAGGGGGAATGAGCAGTTCTTC. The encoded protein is CSAGRGNEQFF.

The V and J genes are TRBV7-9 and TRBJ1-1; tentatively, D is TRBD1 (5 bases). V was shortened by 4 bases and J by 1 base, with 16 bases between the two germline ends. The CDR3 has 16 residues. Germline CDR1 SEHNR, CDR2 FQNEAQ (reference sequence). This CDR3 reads CASSSSLGEGNTEAFF. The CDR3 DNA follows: TGTGCCAGCAGCTCCAGTTTGGGGGAGGGGAACACTGAAGCTTTCTTT.

In nucleotides, the CDR3 is TGTGCCAGCAGCGTAGTTGAGGGTCTGTCCGAGCAGTACTTC. Amino acids: CASSVVEGLSEQYF. The chain couples TRBV9 to TRBJ2-7, with D perhaps TRBD2 (5 bases). Germline values: CDR1 SGDLS, CDR2 YYNGEE. V was trimmed by 0 bases and J by 6 bases, leaving 13 bases between them. CDR3 length: 14 residues.

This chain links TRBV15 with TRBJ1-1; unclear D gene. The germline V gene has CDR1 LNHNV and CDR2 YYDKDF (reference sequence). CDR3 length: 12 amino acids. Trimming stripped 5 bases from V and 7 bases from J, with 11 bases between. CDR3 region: CATSAGSLEAFF. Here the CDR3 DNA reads TGTGCCACCAGCGCCGGGAGCCTTGAAGCTTTCTTT.